These 30 T cell receptor beta chains came from one sample sequenced in a study of control samples from healthy donors and cancer patients. Produced via immunoSEQ multiplex PCR; TCRdb's table is partial and in-frame only. The sample includes 150,000 to 200,000 clones, 85% to 95% of them seen just once. The sample was blood. Receptors originate from a woman in her late teens or twenties in good health.

This sequence joins TRBV9 and TRBJ2-3, with 7 nucleotides matching TRBD1. CDR1 SGDLS and CDR2 YYNGEE come from the germline V gene. The CDR3 is made up of 16 amino acids. The ends lost 1 base at V and 1 base at J; junction bases unmatched: 6. CDR3 residues: CASSVRQGVGTDTQYF. The CDR3 nucleotides read TGTGCCAGCAGCGTACGGCAGGGGGTCGGCACAGATACGCAGTATTTT.

For this clone: The sample has other DNA sequences that encode this CDR3 too. The J gene is TRBJ1-5, the V gene TRBV11-2, with D uncertain. V shed 3 bases and J shed 3 bases, with 6 bases lying between them. The CDR3 runs 13 residues. The germline gives CDR1 SGHAT, CDR2 FQNNGV. This CDR3 is CASSFGSNQPQHF. The CDR3 nucleotides are TGTGCCAGCAGCTTCGGGTCCAATCAGCCCCAGCATTTT.

The chain joins TRBV7-2 to TRBJ2-7; D perhaps matches TRBD2 (5 bases). This CDR3 is 19 amino acids long. Per germline, CDR1 SGHTA and CDR2 FQGNSA. Trimming removed 5 bases at V and 0 bases at J, with 26 bases between. The CDR3 DNA follows: TGTGCCAGCAGCCCGCCCCCTGTCTGGGGTCTAGGGAGCTCCTACGAGCAGTACTTC. Translating gives CASSPPPVWGLGSSYEQYF. The entire variable domain, with the rest obtained from reference TRBV7-2 and TRBJ2-7, is as follows: GAGVSQSPSNKVTEKGKDVELRCDPISGHTALYWYRQSLGQGLEFLIYFQGNSAPDKSGLPSDRFSAERTGGSVSTLTIQRTQQEDSAVYLCASSPPPVWGLGSSYEQYFGPGTRLTVT.

The V and J genes are TRBV3-1 (or the pseudogene TRBV3-2) and TRBJ2-3; 9 bases line up with TRBD2. This CDR3 is built from 16 residues. Germline CDR1 and CDR2: LGHDT and YNNKEL (reference sequence). Unmatched junction bases numbered 3, after V lost 2 bases and J lost 0 bases. CDR3 in amino acids: CASSQNSGRSTDTQYF. The CDR3 nucleotides read TGTGCCAGCAGCCAAAACAGCGGGAGGAGCACAGATACGCAGTATTTT.

This clone was counted a single time. As DNA, the CDR3 is TGTGCCAGCAGTTATATGGGAACAAACTATGGCTACACCTTC. The encoded protein is CASSYMGTNYGYTF. The rearrangement links TRBV9 to TRBJ1-2; D is unresolved. Deletions cut 5 bases from V and 2 bases from J, with 13 bases between. This CDR3 is 14 amino acids long. Germline V lookup: CDR1 SGDLS, CDR2 YYNGEE.

This chain joins TRBV6-4 and TRBJ1-1; weak D call: TRBD1 (5 bases). V shed 2 bases and J shed 6 bases, with 10 bases lying between them. The CDR3 contains 13 residues. Germline loops: CDR1 MRHNA, CDR2 SNTAGT. The CDR3 nucleotides read TGTGCCAGCAGTGACACGGGGCACTCTGAAGCTTTCTTT. Translation: CASSDTGHSEAFF.

The chain links TRBV20-1 to TRBJ2-1; D perhaps matches TRBD2 (5 bases). CDR3 size: 10 residues. Germline values: CDR1 DFQATT, CDR2 SNEGSKA (reference sequence). The V end lost 4 bases, the J end lost 8 bases, and 6 bases lay between the germline ends. CDR3 sequence: CSATEDEQFF. Written as DNA, the CDR3 is TGCAGTGCTACGGAGGATGAGCAGTTCTTC.

The CDR3 spells CASSLRPLAGAYNEQFF. In DNA, the CDR3 is TGCGCCAGCAGCCTACGACCACTAGCGGGGGCCTACAATGAGCAGTTCTTC. The chain has TRBV4-1 and TRBJ2-1; 11 bases are shared with TRBD2. The CDR3 is made up of 17 amino acids. Germline trimming cut 4 bases from V and 2 bases from J; bases unmatched to any gene: 7. Germline V gene sequence: CDR1 MGHRA, CDR2 YSYEKL.

This clone occurred once. This chain links TRBV2 with TRBJ2-5; D possibly corresponds to TRBD1 (5 bases). Trimming left V 5 bases short and J 2 bases short, with 12 bases between. The CDR3 covers 14 residues. The germline gives CDR1 SNHLY, CDR2 FYNNEI. The CDR3 DNA reads TGTGCCAGCAGTTTCAGGGCCCTGCAAGAGACCCAGTACTTC. Its protein is CASSFRALQETQYF.

A remark on this clone: A junction boundary mismatches the germline segment, possibly from a read error. The sample contains more than one DNA sequence encoding this CDR3. The chain combines TRBV13 with TRBJ1-5, with D possibly being TRBD1 (6 bases). Germline CDR1 and CDR2: PRHDT and FYEKMQ (reference sequence). The CDR3 has 16 residues. CDR3 residues: CASSLAIRGSNQPQHF. The DNA of the CDR3 is TGCGCCAGCAGCTTAGCGATCAGGGGAAGCAATCAGCCCCAGCATTTT. The full variable domain, rest sourced from reference TRBV13 and TRBJ1-5, is AAGVIQSPRHLIKEKRETATLKCYPIPRHDTVYWYQQGPGQDPQFLISFYEKMQSDKGSIPDRFSAQQFSDYHSELNMSSLELGDSALYFCASSLAIRGSNQPQHFGDGTRLSIL.

V gene TRBV7-2 combines with J gene TRBJ1-2, with 8 bases identical to TRBD1. Losses at the gene ends were 0 bases for V and 7 bases for J; bases not matched to a gene: 7. Germline CDR1 is SGHTA and CDR2 is FQGNSA. This CDR3 is built from 15 residues. DNA of the CDR3: TGTGCCAGCAGCTTAGCGGAGGACAGGGCGAGTGGCTACACCTTC. Its protein is CASSLAEDRASGYTF.

The V call is TRBV7-3, the J call TRBJ1-1; 7 bases are shared with TRBD1. The CDR3 spans 14 residues. Unmatched junction bases numbered 9, after V lost 6 bases and J lost 5 bases. Germline-derived CDR1 and CDR2 are SGHTA and FQGTGA. The DNA for the CDR3 is TGTGCCAGCAGTATAACAGGGGCGGGGACTGAAGCTTTCTTT. Amino acid sequence: CASSITGAGTEAFF.

V and J are TRBV5-6 and TRBJ2-5; D gene ambiguous. The CDR3 spans 12 residues. V shed 2 bases and J shed 5 bases, with 7 bases lying between them. CDR1 is SGHDT and CDR2 is YYEEEE in the germline V gene. The CDR3 region is CASSLAKETQYF. The CDR3 bases are TGTGCCAGCAGCTTAGCGAAGGAGACCCAGTACTTC.

Comment on this clone: This specimen includes other DNA sequences encoding the same CDR3. The gene calls are TRBV5-1 and TRBJ2-7, with D unclear. V lost 0 bases to trimming and J lost 3 bases, with 1 base between them. The CDR3 extends over 11 amino acids. In germline, CDR1 is SGHRS, CDR2 YFSETQ. The CDR3 nucleotides read TGCGCCAGCAGCTTGGGCTACGAGCAGTACTTC. This codes for CASSLGYEQYF.

This clone has a handful of counts. The chain uses TRBV6-5 and TRBJ2-1; D is unclear. From germline, CDR1 is MNHEY and CDR2 SVGAGI. The CDR3 has 11 residues. The V end lost 5 bases, the J end lost 10 bases, and 9 bases lay between the germline ends. This CDR3 reads CASSLQSEQFF. The CDR3 nucleotides read TGTGCCAGCAGTCTGCAGAGCGAGCAGTTCTTC.

The J gene is TRBJ1-2, the V gene TRBV21-1; the D call of TRBD1 is as the table states it, not checked on the DNA. TRBV21-1 is designated a pseudogene. The CDR3 length is 14 residues. CDR3 region: CASSPPWGPWGYTF. DNA of the CDR3: TGTGCCAGCAGCCCACCTTGGGGCCCCTGGGGCTACACCTTC.

The chain links TRBV24-1 to TRBJ2-3, with 10 bases lining up with TRBD2. Per germline, CDR1 KGHDR and CDR2 SFDVKD. The CDR3 sequence is 14 residues long. V dropped 5 bases and J dropped 11; count of bases not matched to a gene: 9. The CDR3 coding sequence is TGTGCCACCAGTGCAGCTAGCGGGAGTAGTAAGCAGTATTTT. This gives the protein CATSAASGSSKQYF.

The chain couples TRBV7-2 to TRBJ2-1, with TRBD1 matching 9 bases. The germline gives CDR1 SGHTA, CDR2 FQGNSA. The CDR3 consists of 15 residues. V dropped 7 bases and J dropped 3; count of bases not matched to a gene: 7. CDR3 nucleotides: TGTGCCAGCATCTCTGACAGGGGGAGCTACAATGAGCAGTTCTTC. This gives the protein CASISDRGSYNEQFF.

This clone has only one observation. This chain uses TRBV28 with TRBJ1-1; D gene uncertain. V was pared by 4 bases and J by 0 bases, with 21 bases between. Germline V gene lookup returns CDR1 MDHEN and CDR2 SYDVKM. The CDR3 has 18 amino acids. The CDR3 region has the DNA TGTGCCAGCAGTTCTTTATGGCTTCGTCACGTCATGAACACTGAAGCTTTCTTT. This encodes CASSSLWLRHVMNTEAFF.

This clone was seen just once. An end of the junction differs from the germline gene, which may be a read error. The V call is TRBV11-2, the J call TRBJ2-3; a weak D match, TRBD1 (8 bases). The CDR3 has 16 residues. Germline CDR1 is SGHAT and CDR2 is FQNNGV. CDR3 protein: CASSFREAGGTDTQYF. CDR3 DNA: TGTGCCAGCAGCTTCCGGGAGGCAGGGGGCACGGATACGCAGTATTTT.

The gene calls are TRBV7-9 and TRBJ1-2; D possibly corresponds to TRBD1 (5 bases). Trimming took off 6 bases at V and 8 bases at J, with 19 bases between the two ends. The CDR3 is made up of 14 amino acids. Germline values: CDR1 SEHNR, CDR2 FQNEAQ (reference sequence). The CDR3 region is CASSYPGGSGGYTF. CDR3 in DNA: TGTGCCAGCAGTTACCCCGGGGGGAGTGGGGGCTACACCTTC.

This clone appeared once. V is TRBV11-3 and J is TRBJ1-2; unclear D gene. Trimming left V 2 bases short and J 2 bases short, with 6 bases between. This CDR3 has 13 residues. Germline V gene lookup returns CDR1 SGHNT and CDR2 YENEEA. The CDR3: CASSLYGNYGYTF. The CDR3 region has the DNA TGTGCCAGCAGCTTATACGGGAACTATGGCTACACCTTC.

This chain uses TRBV7-3 with TRBJ1-1; no clear D gene. This CDR3 has 13 amino acids. Germline CDR1 reads SGHTA; CDR2 reads FQGTGA. V was clipped by 4 bases and J by 1 base, with 7 bases between them. CDR3 DNA: TGTGCCAGCAGCTCCGGGTCGAACACTGAAGCTTTCTTT. This codes for CASSSGSNTEAFF.

This clone was observed once. The rearrangement links TRBV6-2 or TRBV6-3 to TRBJ1-2; the match to TRBD1 covers 7 bases. The CDR3 is 12 residues long. CDR1 is MNHEY and CDR2 is SVGEGT in the germline V gene. The V gene end was trimmed by 5 bases and the J gene end by 4 bases; junction bases not matched to a gene: 1. In DNA, the CDR3 is TGTGCCAGCAGTAGGGACAGCTATGGCTACACCTTC. Translation gives CASSRDSYGYTF.

This rearrangement joins TRBV3-1 (or the pseudogene TRBV3-2) to TRBJ1-2; D might be TRBD1 (6 bases). The CDR3 spans 14 residues. CDR1 is LGHDT, CDR2 YNNKEL, per germline (reference sequence). V was cut by 3 bases and J by 4 bases, with 12 bases left in between. CDR3 sequence: CASSQLGGGYGYTF. The CDR3 bases are TGTGCCAGCAGCCAGCTGGGGGGCGGCTATGGCTACACCTTC.

The V gene is TRBV19, the J gene TRBJ1-2; maybe TRBD1 (6 bases). V lost 7 bases and J lost 2, with 11 bases in between. CDR3 size: 13 residues. Germline CDR1 and CDR2: LNHDA and SQIVND (reference sequence). For the CDR3, the DNA is TGTGCCAGTAATTTCAGGGGAAACTATGGCTACACCTTC. Protein: CASNFRGNYGYTF.

The chain is built from TRBV6-5 and TRBJ1-4; 7 positions match TRBD1. V lost 5 bases, J lost 10 bases, and 13 bases stayed unmatched. The CDR3 consists of 15 residues. Germline V gene sequence: CDR1 MNHEY, CDR2 SVGAGI. The CDR3 sequence: CASSPYPGGNGKLFF. CDR3 sequence (DNA): TGTGCCAGCAGTCCCTATCCAGGGGGTAACGGAAAACTGTTTTTT.

The chain has TRBV28 and TRBJ1-1; D is unclear. Germline assignment: CDR1 MDHEN and CDR2 SYDVKM. Trimming removed 7 bases at V and 1 base at J, with 10 bases between. This CDR3 is 13 amino acids long. The chain's CDR3 is CASIRPGNTEAFF. In DNA form, the CDR3 reads TGTGCCAGCATCCGTCCCGGGAACACTGAAGCTTTCTTT.

The chain joins TRBV5-6 to TRBJ1-6, with 7 nucleotides matching TRBD1. The CDR3 is 15 amino acids. The V and J ends lost 1 base and 7 bases, in that order; junction bases with no gene match: 5. Germline V gene lookup returns CDR1 SGHDT and CDR2 YYEEEE. CDR3: CASSLYRGLNSPLHF. In nucleotides, the CDR3 is TGTGCCAGCAGCTTGTACAGGGGATTAAATTCACCCCTCCACTTT. Full variable domain (remainder filled in from reference TRBV5-6 and TRBJ1-6): DAGVTQSPTHLIKTRGQQVTLRCSPKSGHDTVSWYQQALGQGPQFIFQYYEEEERQRGNFPDRFSGHQFPNYSSELNVNALLLGDSALYLCASSLYRGLNSPLHFGNGTRLTVT.

DNA of the CDR3: TGTGCCAGCAGCTTACGGGGGGGCGCCGGCTACACCTTC. It codes for CASSLRGGAGYTF. The V call is TRBV7-6, the J call TRBJ1-2; D is possibly TRBD1 (6 bases). V lost 2 bases and J 8 bases, leaving 12 bases between the germline ends. Germline V gene sequence: CDR1 SGHVS, CDR2 FNYEAQ. The CDR3 totals 13 residues. Full variable domain (outside the CDR3, taken from reference TRBV7-6 and TRBJ1-2): GAGVSQSPRYKVTKRGQDVALRCDPISGHVSLYWYRQALGQGPEFLTYFNYEAQQDKSGLPNDRFSAERPEGSISTLTIQRTEQRDSAMYRCASSLRGGAGYTFGSGTRLTVV.